Presented here are 26 T cell receptor beta chains from one specimen sequenced in a study of human CD8 memory T cell subsets (dated by TCRdb to 2018 to 2021). A Human TCR Profiling Kit was used to prepare UMI-labeled 5' RACE TCRbeta libraries. The reads went through TCRdb reprocessing, and each CDR3 protein sequence gets one entry with no DNA. This sample's records show approximately 11,000 distinct CDR3 sequences. The ten largest clones take up roughly a sixth of the sample. Sequenced input: CD8+ T cells from PBMCs. These receptors were obtained from a human donor in good health.

The J gene is TRBJ2-7, the V gene TRBV20-1; TCRdb's D gene call, TRBD1, goes unchecked for lack of DNA. This CDR3 has 15 amino acids. From germline, CDR1 is DFQATT and CDR2 SNEGSKA (reference sequence). The CDR3 protein is CSAQQGPQITYEQYF.

J is TRBJ2-2 and V is TRBV7-3; TCRdb's D call, TRBD1, is unchecked because there is no DNA. There are 12 residues in the CDR3. Germline lookup yields CDR1 SGHTA and CDR2 FQGTGA. The CDR3 sequence: CASSPPDGELFF.

The V gene is TRBV6-5, the J gene TRBJ2-5; TCRdb outputs TRBD1, but without DNA this stays unchecked. The CDR3 runs to 14 residues. Germline V gene data show CDR1 as MNHEY and CDR2 as SVGAGI. CDR3 region: CASSHPGQQETQYF.

CDR3 loop: CASSFGGNHNEQFF. The chain uses TRBV28 and TRBJ2-1. Germline-derived CDR1 and CDR2 are MDHEN and SYDVKM. The CDR3 consists of 14 residues. The full variable domain, rest sourced from reference TRBV28 and TRBJ2-1, is DVKVTQSSRYLVKRTGEKVFLECVQDMDHENMFWYRQDPGLGLRLIYFSYDVKMKEKGDIPEGYSVSREKKERFSLILESASTNQTSMYLCASSFGGNHNEQFFGPGTRLTVL.

Frequency places this clonotype as medium-sized. The CDR3 here is CASSRRAAVSEQFF. The chain uses TRBV19 and TRBJ2-1; TCRdb's assignment of TRBD2 cannot be checked, as there is no DNA. Germline V gene lookup returns CDR1 LNHDA and CDR2 SQIVND (reference sequence). The CDR3 contains 14 residues.

This clonotype registers large by frequency. The chain's CDR3 is CASTSGQGTFYEQYF. The J gene is TRBJ2-7, the V gene TRBV28; TCRdb picks TRBD1, but there is no DNA to check that call. This CDR3 spans 15 amino acids. Germline CDR1 and CDR2: MDHEN and SYDVKM.

By frequency, this clonotype registers medium-sized. V is TRBV5-1 and J is TRBJ2-1; TCRdb returns TRBD2, unconfirmable since there is no DNA. The CDR3 is 16 amino acids. Germline values: CDR1 SGHRS, CDR2 YFSETQ. The CDR3 sequence is CASSLAGTSGGYEQFF.

The chain joins TRBV6-5 to TRBJ2-2; the TCRdb call, TRBD1, lacks DNA for checking. The CDR3 is 15 amino acids. CDR1 and CDR2 from the germline V gene are MNHEY and SVGAGI. The CDR3 spells CASRKNQGPTGELFF.

This chain uses TRBV25-1 with TRBJ2-7; TCRdb designates TRBD2, a call that cannot be tested without DNA. Germline lookup yields CDR1 MGHDK and CDR2 SYGVNS. The CDR3 is 14 amino acids. CDR3 protein: CASSDTSGTYEQYF.

The V gene is TRBV7-8, the J gene TRBJ2-4. CDR3 size: 12 residues. Germline V gives CDR1 SGHVS, CDR2 FQNEAQ. Here the CDR3 reads CASSLVKNIQYF.

V usage is TRBV5-1 and J usage is TRBJ1-1. Germline values: CDR1 SGHRS, CDR2 YFSETQ. The CDR3 totals 13 residues. CDR3 sequence reads: CASSSDWDPGAFF.

This chain connects TRBV4-1 to TRBJ2-2. Germline values: CDR1 MGHRA, CDR2 YSYEKL. The CDR3 sequence is 15 residues long. CDR3: CASSQDPPSTGELFF.

The chain combines TRBV7-8 with TRBJ2-5. This CDR3 is built from 13 residues. The germline gives CDR1 SGHVS, CDR2 FQNEAQ. CDR3 loop: CASSGVEQETQYF.

The chain uses TRBV7-6 and TRBJ1-1; as DNA is missing, the TRBD1 call by TCRdb cannot be tested. Germline V gives CDR1 SGHVS, CDR2 FNYEAQ. CDR3 length: 13 amino acids. The CDR3 loop reads CASSLLWGSEAFF.

The rearrangement uses TRBV29-1 and TRBJ2-3; TCRdb reports TRBD1, a call that lacks DNA to check it against. CDR1 SQVTM and CDR2 ANQGSEA come from the germline V gene. This CDR3 is 12 amino acids long. CDR3: CSVYAGADTQYF.

V gene TRBV24-1 combines with J gene TRBJ2-1. This CDR3 contains 14 residues. Germline V lookup: CDR1 KGHDR, CDR2 SFDVKD. The CDR3 spells CATSGEKNYNEQFF.

This chain links TRBV28 with TRBJ2-1; TCRdb returns TRBD2, unconfirmable since there is no DNA. The CDR3 spans 15 residues. Germline CDR1 is MDHEN and CDR2 is SYDVKM. CDR3 in amino acids: CASSFQAGLYNEQFF. Combining the CDR3 with reference TRBV28 and TRBJ2-1 gives the whole variable domain DVKVTQSSRYLVKRTGEKVFLECVQDMDHENMFWYRQDPGLGLRLIYFSYDVKMKEKGDIPEGYSVSREKKERFSLILESASTNQTSMYLCASSFQAGLYNEQFFGPGTRLTVL.

This clonotype is identified as medium-sized from frequency. This sequence joins TRBV27 and TRBJ1-1; the D call of TRBD1 rests on TCRdb alone, since no DNA is present to check it. Per germline, CDR1 MNHEY and CDR2 SMNVEV (reference sequence). There are 16 residues in the CDR3. The CDR3 loop is CASSLSRDTGWTEAFF.

The chain combines TRBV3-1 with TRBJ1-2; TCRdb proposes TRBD1, but this gene call is untestable without DNA. The CDR3 totals 14 residues. Germline V lookup: CDR1 LGHDT, CDR2 YNNKEL (reference sequence). CDR3 sequence reads: CASSQGGANYGYTF.

This chain connects TRBV4-2 to TRBJ1-1; TCRdb returns TRBD1, unconfirmable since there is no DNA. Germline V gives CDR1 LGHNA, CDR2 YNFKEQ. This CDR3 is 15 amino acids long. CDR3 amino acids: CASSQSISGATEAFF.

The V and J genes are TRBV7-9 and TRBJ2-7; TCRdb's D call, TRBD1, is unchecked because there is no DNA. Germline V gene lookup returns CDR1 SEHNR and CDR2 FQNEAQ (reference sequence). The CDR3 is 15 amino acids. The CDR3 is CASSPPGQGYYEQYF.

The CDR3 sequence is CASSSPGVQETQYF. The gene calls are TRBV12-3 or TRBV12-4 and TRBJ2-5; the D gene TCRdb calls, TRBD1, cannot be checked with no DNA. This CDR3 region has 14 residues.

The chain carries TRBV7-9 and TRBJ2-5; TCRdb lists TRBD1, though no DNA is available to test this call. Germline assignment: CDR1 SEHNR and CDR2 FQNEAQ (reference sequence). The CDR3 has 15 residues. CDR3 loop: CASSPWGGAQETQYF.

V gene TRBV6-5 combines with J gene TRBJ2-7. Germline V gene lookup returns CDR1 MNHEY and CDR2 SVGAGI. This CDR3 contains 13 residues. The CDR3 is CASSYTNDYEQYF.

The chain recombines TRBV7-9 with TRBJ2-5; TCRdb indicates TRBD1, and absent DNA this call remains unverified. CDR3 length equals 14 residues. CDR1 and CDR2 (germline): SEHNR, FQNEAQ (reference sequence). CDR3 sequence: CASSYLRQGETQYF.

V is TRBV2 and J is TRBJ2-7; lacking DNA, the TRBD1 call made by TCRdb goes unchecked. Germline V gives CDR1 SNHLY, CDR2 FYNNEI. The CDR3 runs to 15 residues. The CDR3 region is CASSNLGVGSYEQYF.